This entry concerns a single T cell receptor beta chain. These data come from a study of blood T cell repertoires in COVID-19. In the authors' workflow: Counts of nucleated cells, estimated from reference gene primer amplification, were obtained. This table comes from immunoSEQ multiplex PCR, and its TCRdb copy is limited to in-frame clones, with some not included. That table gives V, J and clone size, and the DNA gave D and trimming. The sample includes 200,000 to 250,000 clones, 81% of them seen just once. Between the trimmed V and J ends, which lost 7 bases and 16 bases, there was a span of 26 bases. Germline CDR1 is LNHDA and CDR2 is SQIVND (reference sequence). This CDR3 has 14 amino acids.

The gene calls are TRBV19 and TRBJ2-1; possible D gene TRBD2, 9 bases. The sequence came from a woman aged 45 to 65 with acute COVID-19. The source material was PBMCs or T cells enriched from blood (not recorded which). The CDR3 region is CASTPGTSNRGIFF. CDR3 DNA: TGTGCCAGTACCCCTGGGACTAGCAACAGGGGGATCTTCTTC.